This T cell receptor beta chain was recovered during a study of CD8 T cells in Susac syndrome (dated by TCRdb to between 2018 and 2020). Broadly, across the study: Of the Susac syndrome patients who were sequenced, roughly 6 had clinically active disease and 8 or 9 were in clinical remission. The clonality of the CD8+ T cell repertoire was compared across approximately 12 healthy donors, some 14 Susac syndrome patients and around 15 multiple sclerosis patients. At blood withdrawal, Susac syndrome patients were therapy-naive, treated with corticosteroids (with IVIg additionally given to some), or treated with IVIg alone. The study used repertoire sequencing to test whether antigen drove CD8+ T cell activation and differentiation in Susac syndrome. The investigation overall reported the following: The TCR sequencing and HLA analysis was acknowledged to have included a relatively small number of individuals. Sixteen Susac-specific public clones were identified in the total CD8+ repertoire, and roughly five Susac-specific public clones were identified in the CD8+ TEMRA repertoire. Clonal expansion was seen in Susac syndrome CD8+ repertoires, peaking in CD8+ TEMRA cells and being greater in clinically active patients than in remitting ones.

About this clonotype itself: Its antigen is still unknown. Per-base quality was not reported, and no clone a single base away is much larger than it.

High-throughput TCR beta sequencing profiled peripheral blood CD8+ and CD4+ T cells from healthy donors, Susac syndrome patients and multiple sclerosis patients. The Susac syndrome patients fulfilled recently defined diagnostic criteria for definite or probable disease. CD8+ TEMRA cells were enriched by FACS, while bulk CD8+ and CD4+ T cells were purified by magnetic negative isolation. Blood was drawn into EDTA tubes, processed within 24 hours, and PBMCs were isolated by density gradient centrifugation. PBMCs intended for TCR sequencing were cryopreserved in liquid nitrogen and were subsequently thawed in a 37 degrees C water bath. A purity of at least 90% was achieved for sorted or isolated CD4+, CD8+ and CD8+ TEMRA cells. Inclusive of the bounding cysteine and phenylalanine, the CDR3 is 16 residues long. Here the CDR3 DNA is all that survives: 48 bases in frame from base 1. From the germline V gene, CDR1 is SGDLS and CDR2 is YYNGEE. V gives up 4 bases and J gives up 3 bases, and the segment between their germline ends measures 17 bases.

RNA was extracted with the RNeasy kit and 0.5 to 1 ug was reverse transcribed using random hexamers. The immunoSEQ multiplex PCR assay, covering 54 Vbeta and 13 Jbeta segments, was used to amplify TCR beta CDR3 regions. PCR amplification bias was corrected by using a synthetic template baseline for primer optimization and computational correction. Under the source paper's analysis protocol: Reads were annotated to V, D and J genes per IMGT and analyzed with immunoSEQ Analyzer, keeping only productive sequences. To calculate clonality, Shannon entropy was normalized by log2 of the number of productive unique sequences and then subtracted from one. For each patient and control, public and private clones were evaluated among the 100 most prevalent clones. Clones were defined as Susac-specific when absent from the healthy and MS cohorts, from roughly 1,100 published viral clones and from other ImmuneACCESS disease sequences. Using fastp trimming at Q25 and MiXCR clonotype assembly, TCRdb reanalyzed the public sequencing data and kept in-frame beta chains. Every CDR3 protein is listed once, alongside the most common genes and DNA of its rows. TCRdb's processing, not the authors', yielded these V and J calls. The sample has under 85,000 distinct CDR3 sequences on record, 93% of them singletons. The top ten clonotypes cover less than 0.55% of the sample.

Sequenced material: CD8+ T cells from PBMCs. This sequence originates from a human donor with Susac syndrome. The rearrangement joined TRBV9 to TRBJ2-1; no confident D gene assignment can be made. The DNA sequence reads TGTGCCAGCAGCTCCGGCGGAGACGCTCTCTACAATGAGCAGTTCTTC. Protein translation: CASSSGGDALYNEQFF.